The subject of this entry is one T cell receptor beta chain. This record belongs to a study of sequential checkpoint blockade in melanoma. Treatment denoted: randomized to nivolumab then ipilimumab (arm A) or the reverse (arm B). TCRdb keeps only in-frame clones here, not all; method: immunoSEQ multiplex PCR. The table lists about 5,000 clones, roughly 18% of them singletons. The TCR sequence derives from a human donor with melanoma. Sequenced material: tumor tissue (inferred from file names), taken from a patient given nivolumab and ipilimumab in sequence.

The CDR3 sequence: CASSYSSGRGELFF. CDR3 DNA sequence: TGTGCCAGCAGTTACTCAAGCGGACGGGGGGAGCTGTTTTTT. This chain uses TRBV6-8 with TRBJ2-2, with D possibly being TRBD2 (5 bases). The CDR3 extends over 14 amino acids. V was shortened by 0 bases and J by 8 bases, with 10 bases between the two germline ends. Per germline, CDR1 MNHGY and CDR2 SAAAGT.